These 19 T cell receptor beta chains share one sample of origin, sequenced in a study of T cell clonotyping in hematopoietic cell transplantation. Method: immunoSEQ multiplex PCR; TCRdb's copy keeps in-frame clones and lacks some. This table holds 70,000 or so clones, approximately 94% found once. The specimen sequenced was peripheral blood mononuclear cells. All receptors come from a man aged 45-65 years in good health. Some clones in this sample may be carry-over from other donors' samples.

The chain has TRBV30 and TRBJ1-2; D unclear. V shed 8 bases and J shed 2 bases, with 9 bases lying between them. Germline V gene data show CDR1 as GTSNPN and CDR2 as SVGIG (reference sequence). The CDR3 is 11 residues long. The CDR3 sequence: CARETNYGYTF. The DNA for the CDR3 is TGTGCCCGAGAGACGAACTATGGCTACACCTTC.

This clone was found once. J is TRBJ1-5 and V is TRBV2, with a tentative D call TRBD1 (6 bases). Trimming took 2 bases from V and 0 from J, leaving 8 bases between them. The CDR3 length is 15 residues. Germline V gives CDR1 SNHLY, CDR2 FYNNEI. CDR3 nucleotide sequence: TGTGCCAGCAGTGAACAGGGGTATAGCAATCAGCCCCAGCATTTT. Protein sequence: CASSEQGYSNQPQHF.

The chain couples TRBV9 to TRBJ1-1; D unresolved. The V gene's germline CDR1 is SGDLS and CDR2 YYNGEE. Trimming left V 0 bases short and J 1 base short, with 13 bases between. The CDR3 is 16 amino acids. The CDR3 spells CASSVAPPWENTEAFF. DNA of the CDR3: TGTGCCAGCAGCGTAGCCCCCCCCTGGGAGAACACTGAAGCTTTCTTT.

This clone showed up just once. The V call is TRBV27, the J call TRBJ2-7, with D possibly matching TRBD1 (5 bases). Trimming cost V 3 bases and J 7 bases, with 16 bases left between them. Germline loops: CDR1 MNHEY, CDR2 SMNVEV (reference sequence). The length of the CDR3 is 14 residues. In DNA, the CDR3 is TGTGCCAGCAGTTTCTTGACAGATCCTAGGGAGCAGTACTTC. Amino acid sequence: CASSFLTDPREQYF.

This clone was recorded a few times. The V gene is TRBV18, the J gene TRBJ1-2, with D possibly being TRBD1 (5 bases). Trimming took 4 bases from V and 5 from J, leaving 14 bases between them. Germline assignment: CDR1 KGHSH and CDR2 LQKENI. The CDR3 covers 14 residues. As DNA, the CDR3 is TGTGCCAGCTCACAAGGGGAGAGTGGGTATGGCTACACCTTC. Amino acid sequence: CASSQGESGYGYTF.

The chain links TRBV6-1 to TRBJ2-1; no clear D. Trimming removed 2 bases from V and 11 bases from J, with 13 bases in between. This CDR3 comprises 13 residues. CDR1 and CDR2 from the germline V gene are MNHNS and SASEGT. This CDR3 is CASSETPDGKQFF. CDR3 bases: TGTGCCAGCAGTGAAACACCGGACGGCAAGCAGTTCTTC.

The chain joins TRBV23-1 to TRBJ1-2; D remains ambiguous. TRBV23-1 is an ORF, with its function uncertain. The CDR3 is 15 residues long. With 4 bases removed from V and 6 bases from J, the gap between germline ends came to 18 bases. The CDR3, as DNA: TGCGCCAGCAGTCTACAGCTAACTCGTCGACATGGCTACACCTTC. This gives the protein CASSLQLTRRHGYTF.

This clone was picked up one time. This chain uses TRBV9 with TRBJ2-5, with D maybe TRBD1 (5 bases). V lost 2 bases and J lost 5, with 10 bases in between. This CDR3 has 13 amino acids. CDR1 is SGDLS and CDR2 is YYNGEE in the germline V gene. CDR3: CASSVRVGETQYF. DNA for the CDR3: TGTGCCAGCAGCGTCAGGGTTGGCGAGACCCAGTACTTC.

The genes are TRBV6-6 and TRBJ2-3, with D perhaps given as TRBD1 or TRBD2 (7 bases each). This CDR3 is 13 amino acids long. Germline V gives CDR1 MNHNY, CDR2 SVGAGI (reference sequence). V was shortened by 4 bases and J by 6 bases, with 11 bases between the two germline ends. In nucleotides, the CDR3 is TGTGCCAGCAGTTTCCAGGGGGGGGATACGCAGTATTTT. Translated, it gives CASSFQGGDTQYF.

V and J are TRBV28 and TRBJ2-1; D gene ambiguous. Germline values: CDR1 MDHEN, CDR2 SYDVKM. CDR3 length: 14 residues. Trimming cost V 3 bases and J 4 bases, with 10 bases left between them. Here the CDR3 reads CASSFNLDYNEQFF. The CDR3 DNA follows: TGTGCCAGCAGTTTCAACCTAGATTACAATGAGCAGTTCTTC. The full variable domain, rest sourced from reference TRBV28 and TRBJ2-1, is DVKVTQSSRYLVKRTGEKVFLECVQDMDHENMFWYRQDPGLGLRLIYFSYDVKMKEKGDIPEGYSVSREKKERFSLILESASTNQTSMYLCASSFNLDYNEQFFGPGTRLTVL.

The chain uses TRBV10-3 and TRBJ1-4; no reliable D call. Germline-derived CDR1 and CDR2 are ENHRY and SYGVKD. The CDR3 covers 14 residues. Deletions cut 4 bases from V and 1 base from J, with 7 bases between. DNA of the CDR3: TGTGCCATCAGTGGCGGCGGAACTAATGAAAAACTGTTTTTT. Its translation is CAISGGGTNEKLFF.

The genes are TRBV29-1 and TRBJ1-2; D not certain. The CDR3 length is 11 residues. From germline, CDR1 is SQVTM and CDR2 ANQGSEA. V lost 4 bases and J 1 base, leaving 4 bases between the germline ends. Here the CDR3 reads CSVGSNYGYTF. The CDR3 DNA reads as TGCAGCGTTGGCAGTAACTATGGCTACACCTTC. The variable domain in full, with the rest retrieved from reference TRBV29-1 and TRBJ1-2, is SAVISQKPSRDICQRGTSLTIQCQVDSQVTMMFWYRQQPGQSLTLIATANQGSEATYESGFVIDKFPISRPNLTFSTLTVSNMSPEDSSIYLCSVGSNYGYTFGSGTRLTVV.

The gene calls are TRBV27 and TRBJ2-5, with no clear D. The germline gives CDR1 MNHEY, CDR2 SMNVEV (reference sequence). The CDR3 covers 14 residues. V lost 4 bases to trimming and J lost 1 base, with 10 bases between them. The CDR3 DNA sequence: TGTGCCAGCAGTTATCCTGGGGTCCAAGAGACCCAGTACTTC. The encoded protein is CASSYPGVQETQYF.

The J gene is TRBJ2-7, the V gene TRBV27; D unclear. The CDR3 is 14 residues long. The V end was cut by 7 bases, the J end by 0 bases, with 13 bases between. The germline V gene has CDR1 MNHEY and CDR2 SMNVEV (reference sequence). CDR3 coding DNA: TGTGCCAGCACTCCTCGGTTTGCCTCCTACGAGCAGTACTTC. Amino acids: CASTPRFASYEQYF.

The sample holds a few counts of this clone. Written as DNA, the CDR3 is TGTGCCAGCAGCCCCCACGAAGTTAACTATGGCTACACCTTC. Translating it yields CASSPHEVNYGYTF. The V and J genes are TRBV7-6 and TRBJ1-2; no reliable D call. This CDR3 comprises 14 residues. Germline V gene lookup returns CDR1 SGHVS and CDR2 FNYEAQ. With 5 bases removed from V and 1 base from J, the gap between germline ends came to 11 bases.

V gene TRBV7-2 combines with J gene TRBJ2-3, with D possibly TRBD1 on 6 matching bases. There are 14 residues in the CDR3. V gave up 8 bases and J gave up 1 base, with 13 bases separating them. Germline CDR1 reads SGHTA; CDR2 reads FQGNSA. As DNA, the CDR3 is TGTGCCAGCGGCCCGGGACAAGGCACAGATACGCAGTATTTT. Amino acids: CASGPGQGTDTQYF.

The chain has TRBV4-1 and TRBJ1-1, with a possible D match to TRBD1 (6 bases). The germline V and J ends were trimmed by 0 bases and 5 bases, with 13 bases remaining between them. The CDR3 totals 15 residues. The germline V gene has CDR1 MGHRA and CDR2 YSYEKL. The CDR3 protein is CASSQEQGGRTEAFF. For the CDR3, the DNA is TGCGCCAGCAGCCAAGAGCAAGGGGGGAGGACTGAAGCTTTCTTT.

The genes are TRBV30 and TRBJ2-1; 7 nucleotides match TRBD2. J gave up 6 bases and V 1 base, and 12 bases lay outside the gene matches. The V gene's germline CDR1 is GTSNPN and CDR2 SVGIG (reference sequence). The CDR3 sequence is 16 residues long. CDR3 DNA: TGTGCCTGGAGTGGAATTAGCGGGTCCCCGATCAATGAGCAGTTCTTC. Translating gives CAWSGISGSPINEQFF.

The chain couples TRBV10-3 to TRBJ2-1; D is unresolved. V was trimmed by 0 bases and J by 2 bases, leaving 8 bases between them. Germline-derived CDR1 and CDR2 are ENHRY and SYGVKD. The CDR3 contains 15 residues. The CDR3 region is CAISESTTTYNEQFF. The CDR3 DNA follows: TGTGCCATCAGTGAGTCGACGACAACCTACAATGAGCAGTTCTTC.